This T cell receptor beta chain is drawn from a study of blood T cell repertoires in COVID-19 (TCRdb year 2020). Broadly, across the study: Samples covering the acute and convalescent phases of COVID-19 were provided by collaborators in the United States, Italy and Spain. The prospective study material was composed of cDNA or gDNA derived from T cells, B-cell-depleted T cells, or PBMCs. Deeply sampled blood TCRbeta repertoires from subjects exposed to, actively infected with, or recovered from COVID-19 were included in the dataset. The repertoires were released in a freely available public database intended as a resource for research on the immune response to SARS-CoV-2. The samples were drawn from the first 160 participants of the ongoing ImmuneRACE study and from over 950 subjects provided by 6 global collaborators. Nearly every sample came with metadata listing a de-identified subject ID, COVID-19 status, age in years and sex. Where available, HLA class I and class II types were taken from metadata supplied by the sample provider and were not determined by assay-based typing.

TCRbeta CDR3 regions were amplified from genomic DNA by means of the immunoSEQ Assay, a bias-controlled multiplex PCR. The study's processing was this. The number of nucleated cells in each sample was estimated from the amplification of reference gene primers within the assay. To quantify the absolute abundance of each unique TCRbeta CDR3 rearrangement, sequence reads were collapsed and filtered. For each sample, productive Simpson clonality was calculated as the square root of Simpson's diversity index across productive rearrangements. What TCRdb holds here is the immuneACCESS table cut down to in-frame rearrangements. Part of the clones is not present; checked against another copy, under half of the missing clones reflect an unresolved V gene, and the others are unexplained. V and J calls and clone size are copied from that table; D and trimming were computed from the DNA. The sample yields about 44,000 clones; about four fifths were counted once. The ten largest clones take up around 4.4% of the sample.

CDR1 SNHLY and CDR2 FYNNEI were looked up in the germline V gene. The CDR3 runs 12 amino acids, cysteine and phenylalanine included. Just CDR3 DNA is preserved here, 36 bases in frame from base 1. V is reduced by 6 bases and J by 8 bases, leaving a spacing of 11 bases between them. The collaborating institutions used their own protocols to collect whole blood in K2EDTA tubes. For TCRbeta analysis, collaborator samples were shipped as frozen whole blood, as isolated PBMCs, or as DNA extracted from either sample type. What the authors observed across the whole study: The quantity of clinical and demographic metadata differed by source and by participant and was supplied without curation.

This clone has just a few counts. The antigen it binds to is not known. No quality values exist for individual bases; no much larger clone is one base distant. The sequenced sample consisted of peripheral blood. The clonotype originates from a woman aged 65 to 85 with acute or convalescent COVID-19. The V and J genes are TRBV2 and TRBJ1-5, with the D gene too uncertain to name. This receptor has the CDR3 CASRSGIKPQHF. The nucleotides are TGTGCCAGCAGGTCAGGTATTAAGCCCCAGCATTTT.